These 17 T cell receptor beta chains were all obtained from the same sample, sequenced in a study of response to subunit inactivated influenza vaccine. TCRdb analysed the RT-PCR reads with MiXCR anew, one entry per CDR3 protein. The sample consists of around 480,000 distinct CDR3 sequences, approximately 17% of them appearing once. The sample consisted of CD4+ T cells sorted from PBMCs, taken approximately 25 months after vaccination. The receptor set was obtained from a man aged 50 to 69 who received an inactivated influenza vaccine.

This clonotype was observed a few times. This chain uses TRBV24-1 with TRBJ2-1; 10 bases match TRBD2. J gave up 3 bases and V 2 bases, and 9 bases lay outside the gene matches. This CDR3 has 18 amino acids. From germline, CDR1 is KGHDR and CDR2 SFDVKD. The CDR3 region is CATSDSYGSSGSYNEQFF. The DNA of the CDR3 is TGTGCCACCAGTGATTCCTACGGTTCTAGCGGGAGCTACAATGAGCAGTTCTTC.

This clonotype was picked up a small number of times. The chain uses TRBV7-9 and TRBJ2-3; TRBD1 agrees at 7 bases. Germline V gene lookup returns CDR1 SEHNR and CDR2 FQNEAQ (reference sequence). The CDR3 loop spans 11 amino acids. CDR3 amino acids: CAGQFTDTQYF. For the CDR3, the DNA is TGTGCGGGACAGTTCACAGATACGCAGTATTTT.

V gene TRBV10-2 combines with J gene TRBJ1-5; D is unresolved. The CDR3 is 13 amino acids. Between the trimmed V and J ends, which lost 5 bases and 4 bases, there was a span of 9 bases. Germline assignment: CDR1 WSHSY and CDR2 SAAADI. The CDR3: CASSSQENQPQHF. The CDR3 DNA reads TGCGCCAGCAGTAGCCAGGAGAATCAGCCCCAGCATTTT.

J is TRBJ1-1 and V is TRBV20-1, with 8 bases aligning to TRBD1. CDR3 length equals 14 residues. The junction had 9 bases not matched to a gene; V was cut back by 6 bases and J by 3 bases. Looked up from germline, CDR1 is DFQATT and CDR2 is SNEGSKA (reference sequence). Here the CDR3 DNA reads TGCAGTGCCAGGGGGCGCCGGTGGGACACTGAAGCTTTCTTT. Its protein is CSARGRRWDTEAFF.

This clonotype was found a few times. The gene calls are TRBV20-1 and TRBJ1-1; 7 nucleotides align to TRBD1. V shed 0 bases, J shed 0 bases, and the junction held 4 bases outside the gene matches. The CDR3 length is 15 residues. Per the germline V gene, CDR1 is DFQATT and CDR2 is SNEGSKA (reference sequence). The CDR3 nucleotides read TGCAGTGCTAGAGAGGGACAGCACATGAACACTGAAGCTTTCTTT. It yields the protein CSAREGQHMNTEAFF.

V and J are TRBV5-1 and TRBJ2-1, with 7 positions matching TRBD1. CDR3 size: 17 residues. Losses at the gene ends were 0 bases for V and 8 bases for J; bases not matched to a gene: 14. Germline V lookup: CDR1 SGHRS, CDR2 YFSETQ. As DNA, the CDR3 is TGCGCCAGCAGCTTGGAGACAGGGAAACGTGTTTTGTATGAGCAGTTCTTC. The encoded protein is CASSLETGKRVLYEQFF.

The chain uses TRBV4-2 and TRBJ1-1, with 8 bases identical to TRBD1. V dropped 0 bases and J dropped 7; count of bases not matched to a gene: 7. This CDR3 has 15 amino acids. From germline, CDR1 is LGHNA and CDR2 YNFKEQ. The CDR3 loop reads CASSQEVMGQVEAFF. DNA of the CDR3: TGTGCCAGCAGCCAAGAAGTTATGGGACAGGTTGAAGCTTTCTTT.

The V and J genes are TRBV12-3 or TRBV12-4 and TRBJ1-4; TRBD1 agrees at 9 bases. The V gene end was trimmed by 6 bases and the J gene end by 0 bases; junction bases not matched to a gene: 2. The CDR3 is made up of 15 amino acids. CDR3 sequence: CASRRQGATNEKLFF. DNA of the CDR3: TGTGCCAGCAGACGACAGGGGGCAACTAATGAAAAACTGTTTTTT.

This clonotype was counted only a few times. This chain uses TRBV7-2 with TRBJ2-3; TRBD1 agrees at 7 bases. The V segment lost 2 bases and the J segment 2 bases; nucleotides outside the gene matches: 4. The CDR3 length is 15 residues. The germline gives CDR1 SGHTA, CDR2 FQGNSA. The CDR3 protein is CASSLRQGPTDTQYF. Here the CDR3 DNA reads TGTGCCAGCAGCTTAAGACAGGGACCCACAGATACGCAGTATTTT.

This clonotype was seen more than once but under ten times. This CDR3 reads CASSYDPLTRQETQYF. The DNA for the CDR3 is TGTGCCAGCAGTTACGACCCCCTCACTCGCCAAGAGACCCAGTACTTC. V and J are TRBV6-5 and TRBJ2-5, with D unresolved. Germline assignment: CDR1 MNHEY and CDR2 SVGAGI. The CDR3 extends over 16 amino acids. The ends were cut back, 2 bases at V and 1 base at J, with 14 bases in the middle.

This clonotype was seen only a few times. V and J are TRBV5-1 and TRBJ1-2, with D hard to call. From germline, CDR1 is SGHRS and CDR2 YFSETQ. Trimming shortened V by 0 bases and J by 3 bases, and 12 bases separated the two germline ends. The CDR3 length is 15 residues. The CDR3 DNA follows: TGCGCCAGCAGCTTGGAGGCAGGCATTTACTATGGCTACACCTTC. This codes for CASSLEAGIYYGYTF.

The V call is TRBV3-1, the J call TRBJ2-7; no firm D call. CDR1 LGHDT and CDR2 YNNKEL come from the germline V gene (reference sequence). Trimming cost V 4 bases and J 7 bases, with 8 bases left between them. CDR3 length equals 11 residues. CDR3: CASSRAGEQYF. The CDR3 DNA reads TGTGCCAGCAGCCGAGCCGGGGAGCAGTACTTC.

This clonotype occurred many times. The chain uses TRBV12-3 or TRBV12-4 and TRBJ2-1; 11 positions match TRBD2. Unmatched junction bases numbered 0, after V lost 2 bases and J lost 6 bases. The CDR3 runs 14 residues. The CDR3 sequence: CASSLTSGSNEQFF. DNA for the CDR3: TGTGCCAGCAGTTTAACTAGCGGGAGCAATGAGCAGTTCTTC.

This clonotype was found many times. The chain links TRBV5-6 to TRBJ2-1, with TRBD2 matching 11 bases. Germline CDR1 is SGHDT and CDR2 is YYEEEE. The ends lost 4 bases at V and 5 bases at J; junction bases unmatched: 2. The CDR3 spans 14 residues. The CDR3 DNA reads TGTGCCAGCAGCCCGGGACTAGCGGACAATGAGCAGTTCTTC. It encodes CASSPGLADNEQFF.

This rearrangement joins TRBV10-3 to TRBJ2-5; D unresolved. V lost 3 bases and J 4 bases, leaving 12 bases between the germline ends. The V gene's germline CDR1 is ENHRY and CDR2 SYGVKD. CDR3 length: 14 residues. The DNA for the CDR3 is TGTGCCATCAGTGAACAAGGCCCCAGAGAGACCCAGTACTTC. This sequence encodes CAISEQGPRETQYF.

This clonotype has more than one count but fewer than ten. The chain joins TRBV9 to TRBJ1-5; a possible D gene is TRBD1 (6 bases). The V end lost 0 bases, the J end lost 7 bases, and 8 bases lay between the germline ends. From germline, CDR1 is SGDLS and CDR2 YYNGEE. The CDR3 length is 13 residues. This CDR3 is CASSVEGEQPQHF. The CDR3 DNA reads as TGTGCCAGCAGCGTAGAGGGGGAACAGCCCCAGCATTTT.

The V and J genes are TRBV10-3 and TRBJ1-5; no clear D. Trimming left V 2 bases short and J 2 bases short, with 7 bases between. Germline CDR1 reads ENHRY; CDR2 reads SYGVKD. This CDR3 is 14 amino acids long. The CDR3 here is CAISEGLGNQPQHF. DNA of the CDR3: TGTGCCATCAGTGAGGGGCTGGGCAATCAGCCCCAGCATTTT.